The TCR beta chain described here comes from a study of memory B cells and T cells in multiple sclerosis. Findings and caveats of the study: Compartments had unequal clone-set sizes, affecting shared clonotype counts.

This clone was seen only a few times. The antigen is unknown. V gave up 4 bases and J gave up 3 bases; unmatched junction bases: 7. The CDR3 is 15 residues long. CDR1 and CDR2 (germline): MNHNS, SASEGT. Here immunoSEQ multiplex PCR was the method, and the copy in TCRdb shows in-frame clones only, minus some. The sample shows about 7,600 clones, 58% of them seen only once. Sequenced material: memory (CD45RO+) CD8+ T cells from blood. The rearrangement joins TRBV6-1 to TRBJ2-7; 9 nucleotides align to TRBD1. The receptor was isolated from a human donor with multiple sclerosis. The CDR3 spells CASSARTGGLYEQYF. The CDR3 DNA reads as TGTGCCAGCAGTGCCCGAACAGGGGGCCTCTACGAGCAGTACTTC.